Listed below are T cell receptor beta chains from one sample, sequenced in a study of blood T cells in healthy people across ages. Via MiXCR, TCRdb re-called the 5' RACE reads, giving one row per CDR3 protein. The sample consists of around 780,000 distinct CDR3 sequences, 20% to 30% of them appearing once. These data were likewise used in another study, on T cells of mothers and their children.

Sequencing used blood. These receptors came from a boy under 18 in good health. Each CDR3 is given with its conserved first and last residue. Fields, in order: CDR3 DNA, CDR3 protein, clone size, J gene, V gene, D gene. A D gene is named only where the DNA matches it firmly. Clone size is not always given. Where it is, it says once, few, many or a class for expanded clones.

cdr3_nt: TGTGCCAGCAGCTTAAACGGCGGGGGGGTTCAAGAGACCCAGTACTTC; cdr3_aa: CASSLNGGGVQETQYF; clone_size: many; j_call: TRBJ2-5; v_call: TRBV7-2; d_call: TRBD2
cdr3_nt: TGTGCCAGCAGCGTTACCCCAGGGGGCCGAGAGACCCAGTACTTC; cdr3_aa: CASSVTPGGRETQYF; clone_size: -; j_call: TRBJ2-5; v_call: TRBV11-1; d_call: TRBD1
cdr3_nt: TGTGCCAGCAGCGGGCGGGATAAAAACAATGAGCAGTTCTTC; cdr3_aa: CASSGRDKNNEQFF; clone_size: few; j_call: TRBJ2-1; v_call: TRBV6-5; d_call: -
cdr3_nt: TGTGCCAGCAGGGGACCTGGACAGGTGGGCTACACCTTC; cdr3_aa: CASRGPGQVGYTF; clone_size: few; j_call: TRBJ1-2; v_call: TRBV6-1; d_call: TRBD1
cdr3_nt: TGTGCCAGCAGTTTAGAGCACCTCAGCACAGATACGCAGTATTTT; cdr3_aa: CASSLEHLSTDTQYF; clone_size: few; j_call: TRBJ2-3; v_call: TRBV27; d_call: -
cdr3_nt: TGTGCCAGCAGTCGTCGAAGGGGTTTTAGACAGCCCCAGCATTTT; cdr3_aa: CASSRRRGFRQPQHF; clone_size: -; j_call: TRBJ1-5; v_call: TRBV6-5; d_call: -
cdr3_nt: TGTGCCAGCTCACCACTGTCAGGGGGGCCCAACGAGCAGTACTTC; cdr3_aa: CASSPLSGGPNEQYF; clone_size: -; j_call: TRBJ2-7; v_call: TRBV18; d_call: -
cdr3_nt: TGTGCCAGCAGCCCCGGGTGCAATGAGCAGTTCTTC; cdr3_aa: CASSPGCNEQFF; clone_size: -; j_call: TRBJ2-1; v_call: TRBV6-1; d_call: -
cdr3_nt: TGCGCCAGCAGCGGGATCGCTAGCGGGCAAGAGACCCAGTACTTC; cdr3_aa: CASSGIASGQETQYF; clone_size: -; j_call: TRBJ2-5; v_call: TRBV5-1; d_call: TRBD2
cdr3_nt: TGCGCCAGCAGCCCTCGGGACAGGGGCAACGAGCAGTACTTC; cdr3_aa: CASSPRDRGNEQYF; clone_size: few; j_call: TRBJ2-7; v_call: TRBV5-1; d_call: TRBD1
cdr3_nt: TGTGCCAGCAGTTATATAAGGGTGCTTAATGAAAAACTGTTTTTT; cdr3_aa: CASSYIRVLNEKLFF; clone_size: few; j_call: TRBJ1-4; v_call: TRBV6-2/TRBV6-3; d_call: -
cdr3_nt: TGTGCCAGTAGCGGGGGCCACGAAGAGACCCAGTACTTC; cdr3_aa: CASSGGHEETQYF; clone_size: few; j_call: TRBJ2-5; v_call: TRBV3-1; d_call: TRBD2
cdr3_nt: TGTGCCAGCAGTCCACATACCACAGATACGCAGTATTTT; cdr3_aa: CASSPHTTDTQYF; clone_size: few; j_call: TRBJ2-3; v_call: TRBV6-2/TRBV6-3; d_call: -
cdr3_nt: TGTGCCATCAGTGGAGGCACAGATACGCAGTATTTT; cdr3_aa: CAISGGTDTQYF; clone_size: many; j_call: TRBJ2-3; v_call: TRBV10-3; d_call: -
cdr3_nt: TGTGCCACCAGTGATTTGTCACGGAGCACAGATACGCAGTATTTT; cdr3_aa: CATSDLSRSTDTQYF; clone_size: -; j_call: TRBJ2-3; v_call: TRBV24-1; d_call: -
cdr3_nt: TGTGCCAGCAGCTTACGACAGGGGGCCGGCTTTCAAGAGACCCAGTACTTC; cdr3_aa: CASSLRQGAGFQETQYF; clone_size: -; j_call: TRBJ2-5; v_call: TRBV11-2; d_call: TRBD1
cdr3_nt: TGTGCCAGCAGTTATGAGGTCAATTCACCCCTCCACTTT; cdr3_aa: CASSYEVNSPLHF; clone_size: -; j_call: TRBJ1-6; v_call: TRBV6-5; d_call: -
cdr3_nt: TGTGCCGGCAGTTCCACCGGGGGTCCCATTAATGAGCAGTTCTTC; cdr3_aa: CAGSSTGGPINEQFF; clone_size: few; j_call: TRBJ2-1; v_call: TRBV27; d_call: -
cdr3_nt: TGTGCCAGCAGCTGGCGGGGGGCAGGCGAAAAACTGTTTTTT; cdr3_aa: CASSWRGAGEKLFF; clone_size: few; j_call: TRBJ1-4; v_call: TRBV14; d_call: -
cdr3_nt: TGTGCCAGCCGGGGGGGTTTCGAAGAGACCCAGTACTTC; cdr3_aa: CASRGGFEETQYF; clone_size: many; j_call: TRBJ2-5; v_call: TRBV5-1; d_call: TRBD2
cdr3_nt: TGTGCCTGGAGTGTTGGACAGGCTCAGGGCTTC; cdr3_aa: CAWSVGQAQGF; clone_size: -; j_call: TRBJ2-1; v_call: TRBV30; d_call: TRBD1
cdr3_nt: TGCAGCGTTGGTGCAGGGGAGGCGACCCAGTACTTC; cdr3_aa: CSVGAGEATQYF; clone_size: -; j_call: TRBJ2-5; v_call: TRBV29-1; d_call: -
cdr3_nt: TGTGCCAGCAGTGAAGTAGCGGGCCCCCCGACCCAGTACTTC; cdr3_aa: CASSEVAGPPTQYF; clone_size: few; j_call: TRBJ2-5; v_call: TRBV2; d_call: TRBD2
cdr3_nt: TGCAGTGCTAGAGTGGGCGCTTTGGACAATGAGCAGTTCTTC; cdr3_aa: CSARVGALDNEQFF; clone_size: -; j_call: TRBJ2-1; v_call: TRBV20-1; d_call: -
cdr3_nt: TGTGCCAGCAGCTTCGTTAGCGGGGGGTCCCTCTCTGGGGCCAACGTCCTGACTTTC; cdr3_aa: CASSFVSGGSLSGANVLTF; clone_size: few; j_call: TRBJ2-6; v_call: TRBV7-6; d_call: TRBD2
cdr3_nt: TGCGCCAGCGGCTCCGGACAGCATAATTCACCCCTCCACTTT; cdr3_aa: CASGSGQHNSPLHF; clone_size: -; j_call: TRBJ1-6; v_call: TRBV5-1; d_call: -
cdr3_nt: TGTGCCAGCAGTCCCGGGACAGGGTTTTCCTACGAGCAGTACTTC; cdr3_aa: CASSPGTGFSYEQYF; clone_size: -; j_call: TRBJ2-7; v_call: TRBV6-5; d_call: TRBD1
cdr3_nt: TGTGCCTGGAACAAGCGGGGGGAGCAGTATTTT; cdr3_aa: CAWNKRGEQYF; clone_size: -; j_call: TRBJ2-3; v_call: TRBV30; d_call: TRBD2
cdr3_nt: TGTGCCAGCAGTTTTGGGTCGGGTCAGCCCCAGCATTTT; cdr3_aa: CASSFGSGQPQHF; clone_size: few; j_call: TRBJ1-5; v_call: TRBV28; d_call: -
cdr3_nt: TGTGCCAGCAGCCACCCACTAGCGGCTAATGAGCAGTTCTTC; cdr3_aa: CASSHPLAANEQFF; clone_size: -; j_call: TRBJ2-1; v_call: TRBV11-2; d_call: TRBD2
cdr3_nt: TGTGCCATCAGTTACAACCGTGGGGAAGAGACCCAGTACTTC; cdr3_aa: CAISYNRGEETQYF; clone_size: -; j_call: TRBJ2-5; v_call: TRBV10-3; d_call: -
cdr3_nt: TGCGCCAGCAGCCAGCGAAAACAGGGCGAGAGGAAAAAACTGTTTTTT; cdr3_aa: CASSQRKQGERKKLFF; clone_size: few; j_call: TRBJ1-4; v_call: TRBV4-1; d_call: -
cdr3_nt: TGCGCCAGCAGTGAGAGGTCGATACACAATGAGCAGTTCTTC; cdr3_aa: CASSERSIHNEQFF; clone_size: -; j_call: TRBJ2-1; v_call: TRBV10-2; d_call: -
cdr3_nt: TGTGCCAGCAGTTTCCCCGGGCCACGAGAGACCCAGTACTTC; cdr3_aa: CASSFPGPRETQYF; clone_size: many; j_call: TRBJ2-5; v_call: TRBV12-3/TRBV12-4; d_call: -
cdr3_nt: TGTGCCAGCTCTACAGGGGGCTCCGGAGACTATGGCTACACCTTC; cdr3_aa: CASSTGGSGDYGYTF; clone_size: -; j_call: TRBJ1-2; v_call: TRBV18; d_call: TRBD1
cdr3_nt: TGTGCCAGCAGCCCGTGGACTAGCGGGCCCTACGAGCAGTACTTC; cdr3_aa: CASSPWTSGPYEQYF; clone_size: few; j_call: TRBJ2-7; v_call: TRBV13; d_call: TRBD2
cdr3_nt: TGTGCCAGCAGCCCTTCGACAGCCCTGAACACTGAAGCTTTCTTT; cdr3_aa: CASSPSTALNTEAFF; clone_size: -; j_call: TRBJ1-1; v_call: TRBV5-5; d_call: -
cdr3_nt: TGTGCCAGCAGCCGGGACAACTACGAGCAGTACTTC; cdr3_aa: CASSRDNYEQYF; clone_size: few; j_call: TRBJ2-7; v_call: TRBV7-9; d_call: -
cdr3_nt: TGCGCCAGCAGAGAGACAGGGATGGGAGGAAACACCATATATTTT; cdr3_aa: CASRETGMGGNTIYF; clone_size: -; j_call: TRBJ1-3; v_call: TRBV4-1; d_call: TRBD1